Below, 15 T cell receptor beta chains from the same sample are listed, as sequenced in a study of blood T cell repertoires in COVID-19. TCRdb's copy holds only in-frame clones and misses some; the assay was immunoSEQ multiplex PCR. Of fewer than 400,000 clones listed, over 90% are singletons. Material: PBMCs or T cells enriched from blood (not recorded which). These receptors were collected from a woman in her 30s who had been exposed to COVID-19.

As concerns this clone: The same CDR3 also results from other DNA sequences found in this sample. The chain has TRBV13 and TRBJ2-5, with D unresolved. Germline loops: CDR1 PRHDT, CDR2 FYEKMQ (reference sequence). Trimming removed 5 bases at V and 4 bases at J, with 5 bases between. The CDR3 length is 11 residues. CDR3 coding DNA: TGTGCCAGCAGCCTGAGAGAGACCCAGTACTTC. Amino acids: CASSLRETQYF.

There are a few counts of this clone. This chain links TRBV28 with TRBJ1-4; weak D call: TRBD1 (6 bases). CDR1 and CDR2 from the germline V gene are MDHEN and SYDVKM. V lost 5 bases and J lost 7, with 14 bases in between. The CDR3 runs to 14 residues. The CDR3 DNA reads TGTGCCAGCAGTCTACCAACAGGGCCTGAAAAACTGTTTTTT. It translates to CASSLPTGPEKLFF.

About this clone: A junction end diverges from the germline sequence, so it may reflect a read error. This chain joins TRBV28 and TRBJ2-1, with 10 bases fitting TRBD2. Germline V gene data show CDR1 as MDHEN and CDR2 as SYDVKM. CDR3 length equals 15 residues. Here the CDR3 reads CASTLAGGTPSEQFF. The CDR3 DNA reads TGTGCCAGCACTTTAGCGGGGGGAACCCCCAGTGAGCAGTTCTTC. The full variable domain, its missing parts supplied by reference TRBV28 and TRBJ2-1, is DVKVTQSSRYLVKRTGEKVFLECVQDMDHENMFWYRQDPGLGLRLIYFSYDVKMKEKGDIPEGYSVSREKKERFSLILESASTNQTSMYLCASTLAGGTPSEQFFGPGTRLTVL.

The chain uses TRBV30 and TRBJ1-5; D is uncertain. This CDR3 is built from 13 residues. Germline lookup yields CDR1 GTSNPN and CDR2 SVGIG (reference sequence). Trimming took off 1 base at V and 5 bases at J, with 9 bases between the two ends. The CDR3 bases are TGTGCCTGGAGTGGGGCGGGAGATCAGCCCCAGCATTTT. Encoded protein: CAWSGAGDQPQHF.

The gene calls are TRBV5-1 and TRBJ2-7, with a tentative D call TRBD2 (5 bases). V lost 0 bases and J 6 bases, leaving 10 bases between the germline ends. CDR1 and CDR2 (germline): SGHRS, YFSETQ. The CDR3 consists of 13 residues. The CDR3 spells CASSLALSGEQYF. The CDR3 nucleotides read TGCGCCAGCAGCTTGGCCTTAAGCGGCGAGCAGTACTTC.

DNA of the CDR3: TGCGCCAGCAGTGAGCCGCGCTGGGAGCAGTTCTTC. Its translation: CASSEPRWEQFF. V usage is TRBV10-2 and J usage is TRBJ2-1; D uncertain. V was cut by 2 bases and J by 10 bases, with 9 bases left in between. The CDR3 is 12 amino acids. Germline V CDR1 and CDR2: WSHSY, SAAADI.

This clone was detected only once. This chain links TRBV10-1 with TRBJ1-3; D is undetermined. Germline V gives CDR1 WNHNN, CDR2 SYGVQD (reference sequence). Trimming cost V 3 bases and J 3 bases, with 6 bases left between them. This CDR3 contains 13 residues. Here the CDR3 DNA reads TGCGCCAGCAGTGATCACATTGGAAACACCATATATTTT. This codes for CASSDHIGNTIYF.

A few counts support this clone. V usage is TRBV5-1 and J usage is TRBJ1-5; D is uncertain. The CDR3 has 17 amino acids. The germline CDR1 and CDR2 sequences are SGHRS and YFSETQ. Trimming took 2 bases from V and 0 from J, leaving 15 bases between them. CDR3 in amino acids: CASSLTGGIYSNQPQHF. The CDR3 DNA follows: TGCGCCAGCAGCTTAACCGGAGGGATCTATAGCAATCAGCCCCAGCATTTT.

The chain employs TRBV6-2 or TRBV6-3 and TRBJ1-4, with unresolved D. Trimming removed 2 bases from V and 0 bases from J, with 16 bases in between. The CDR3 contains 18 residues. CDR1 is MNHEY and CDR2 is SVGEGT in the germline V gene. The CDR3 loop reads CASSYLVGPVATNEKLFF. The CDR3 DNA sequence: TGTGCCAGCAGTTACCTCGTGGGCCCCGTTGCAACTAATGAAAAACTGTTTTTT.

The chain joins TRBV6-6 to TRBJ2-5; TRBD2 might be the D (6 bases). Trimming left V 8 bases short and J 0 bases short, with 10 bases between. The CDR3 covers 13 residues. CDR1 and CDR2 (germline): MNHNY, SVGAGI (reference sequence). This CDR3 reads CASSGGYQETQYF. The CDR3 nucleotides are TGTGCCAGCTCTGGGGGGTACCAAGAGACCCAGTACTTC.

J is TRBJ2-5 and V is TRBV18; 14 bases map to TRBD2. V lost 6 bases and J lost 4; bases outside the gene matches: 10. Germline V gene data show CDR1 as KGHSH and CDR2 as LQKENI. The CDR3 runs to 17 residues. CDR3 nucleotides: TGTGCCAGCTCTTTGACTAGCGGGGGGGCCTCAGGAGAGACCCAGTACTTC. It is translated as CASSLTSGGASGETQYF.

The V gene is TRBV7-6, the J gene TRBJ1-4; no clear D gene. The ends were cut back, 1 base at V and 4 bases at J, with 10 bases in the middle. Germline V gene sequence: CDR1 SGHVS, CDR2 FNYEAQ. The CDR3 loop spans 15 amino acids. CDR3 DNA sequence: TGTGCCAGCAGCTTAGACCGTTCGGTTAATGAAAAACTGTTTTTT. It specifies CASSLDRSVNEKLFF.

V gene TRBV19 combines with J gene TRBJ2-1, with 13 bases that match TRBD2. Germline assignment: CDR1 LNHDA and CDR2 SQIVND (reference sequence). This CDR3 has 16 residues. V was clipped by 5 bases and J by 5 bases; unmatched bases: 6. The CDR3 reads CASSRRLAGGDNEQFF. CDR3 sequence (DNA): TGTGCCAGTAGTCGCAGACTAGCGGGGGGCGACAATGAGCAGTTCTTC.

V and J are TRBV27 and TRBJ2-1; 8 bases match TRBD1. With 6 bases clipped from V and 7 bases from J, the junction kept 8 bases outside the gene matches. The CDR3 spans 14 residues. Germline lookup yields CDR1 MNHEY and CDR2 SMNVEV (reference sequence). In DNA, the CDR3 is TGTGCCAGCAGGATGGACAGGGCTAGGAATGAGCAGTTCTTC. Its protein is CASRMDRARNEQFF.

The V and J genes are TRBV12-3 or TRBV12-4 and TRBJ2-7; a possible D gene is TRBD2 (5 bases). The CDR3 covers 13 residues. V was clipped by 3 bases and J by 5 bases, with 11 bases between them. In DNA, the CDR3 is TGTGCCAGCAGTTTGTCGGGGTTACACGAGCAGTACTTC. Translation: CASSLSGLHEQYF.